The clone carrying this TCR beta chain was counted once. V was pared by 5 bases and J by 7 bases, with 8 bases between. The CDR3 contains 11 residues. Clinical histories supplied by participants themselves formed the basis of cohort assignment. The data were obtained in a study of blood T cell repertoires in COVID-19. The protocol was immunoSEQ multiplex PCR, while the TCRdb copy is restricted to in-frame clones and leaves out a portion. This sample has around 420,000 clones, with around 90% found just once. The sequenced material came from PBMCs or T cells enriched from blood (not recorded which). This rearrangement joins TRBV12-3 or TRBV12-4 to TRBJ1-1; TRBD1 is a possible D gene (5 bases). This receptor was obtained from a middle-aged woman with acute COVID-19. The CDR3 region is CASSRDSEAFF. The CDR3 nucleotides read TGTGCCAGCAGTCGAGACAGTGAAGCTTTCTTT.